The sequence of this T cell receptor beta chain was determined in a study of cytomegalovirus exposure and HLA in healthy donors. Turning to this clone: The antigen is unknown.

The study ran its PCR with 60 Vbeta and 13 Jbeta primers. Study processing details: Approximately 11 million shared chains were among tens of millions of unique TCR beta chains counted in a later analysis. Clones were read by immunoSEQ multiplex PCR, and TCRdb kept only the in-frame ones, dropping some. V and J calls and clone size are those listed in that table; D and trimming were worked out from the DNA. The sample table sets out some 110,000 clones. This CDR3 has 12 amino acids. V was clipped by 8 bases and J by 5 bases; unmatched bases: 7. CDR1 is SGHRS, CDR2 YFSETQ, per germline. Findings and caveats of the study: An analysis was carried out later, and it reportedly showed fewer N-insertions in an Asian-associated ancestry cluster than the 666-donor mean. Some V segments (TRBV6-2 and TRBV6-3 among them) were excluded as indistinguishable.

Sequencing was done on a sample of PBMCs. The chain uses TRBV5-1 and TRBJ2-7; TRBD1 aligns across 7 bases. This TCR derives from a man aged 25-40 years in good health and CMV-seronegative. CDR3 in amino acids: CARPQGEHEQYF. CDR3 nucleotide sequence: TGCGCCAGGCCGCAGGGGGAGCACGAGCAGTACTTC.